What follows is one T cell receptor beta chain and its context. Its antigen remains unidentified. This may be a read error: a much more frequent sequence differs by one nucleotide. This specimen belongs to a study of CD8 T cells in ankylosing spondylitis. The CDR3 sequence is 14 residues long. Unmatched junction bases numbered 9, after V lost 6 bases and J lost 10 bases. Germline V gene sequence: CDR1 SQVTM, CDR2 ANQGSEA. Broader study findings: Several of the motif variants were reported before in synovial fluid and blood from reactive arthritis. One TCR beta motif, made up of several highly homologous variants, appeared characteristic of ankylosing spondylitis blood. Disease-associated clones were reportedly significantly overrepresented in matched ankylosing spondylitis synovial fluid.

TCRdb passed the 5' RACE reads through MiXCR, listing each CDR3 protein once. The sample yields 240,000 or so distinct CDR3 sequences, approximately 12% seen once. Sequenced sample: blood, either unsorted or a sorted T cell fraction (not recorded which). The chain links TRBV29-1 to TRBJ1-4, with TRBD1 matching over 12 bases. This receptor was obtained from a male donor with ankylosing spondylitis or in good health (not recorded which). The CDR3: CSVGTGGVGAKLFF. In DNA, the CDR3 is TGCAGCGTGGGGACAGGGGGCGTGGGTGCAAAACTGTTTTTT.